What follows is one T cell receptor beta chain and its context. Its antigen is currently unknown. TCRdb re-derived calls from the reads in MiXCR, one entry per CDR3 protein. The sample lists some 57,000 distinct CDR3 sequences; around 30% were seen once. This sample was taken from a study of T cell repertoires in cytomegalovirus infection. Study-wide results and limits: CMV-specific TCR beta clonotypes restricted by HLA-C were the ones dominating the ex vivo response.

The CDR3 spans 16 residues. Trimming shortened V by 2 bases and J by 2 bases, and 13 bases separated the two germline ends. Per the germline V gene, CDR1 is SGHVS and CDR2 is FNYEAQ. The chain links TRBV7-6 to TRBJ2-1; tentative D call: TRBD2 (6 bases). Sequenced: PBMCs, sequenced either directly or after in vitro stimulation (not recorded which). The receptor was isolated from a human donor in good health (CMV status not recorded). Some clones in this sample may be carry-over from other donors' samples. Here the CDR3 DNA reads TGTGCCAGCAGCTTAAGGCCCCGCGGGGCCTACAATGAGCAGTTCTTC. This encodes CASSLRPRGAYNEQFF.